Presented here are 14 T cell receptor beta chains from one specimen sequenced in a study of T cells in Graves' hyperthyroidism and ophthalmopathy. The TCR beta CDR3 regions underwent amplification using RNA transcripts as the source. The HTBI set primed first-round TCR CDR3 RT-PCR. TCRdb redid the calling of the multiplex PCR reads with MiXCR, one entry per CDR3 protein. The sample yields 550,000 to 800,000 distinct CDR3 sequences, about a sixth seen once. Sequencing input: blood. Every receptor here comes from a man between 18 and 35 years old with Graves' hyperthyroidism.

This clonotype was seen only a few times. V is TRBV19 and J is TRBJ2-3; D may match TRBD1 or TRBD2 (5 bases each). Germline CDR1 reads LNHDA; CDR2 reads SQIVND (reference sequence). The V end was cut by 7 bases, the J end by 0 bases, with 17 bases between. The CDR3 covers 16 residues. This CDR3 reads CASNPRDASSTDTQYF. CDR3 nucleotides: TGTGCCAGTAACCCCCGGGACGCCAGTAGCACAGATACGCAGTATTTT.

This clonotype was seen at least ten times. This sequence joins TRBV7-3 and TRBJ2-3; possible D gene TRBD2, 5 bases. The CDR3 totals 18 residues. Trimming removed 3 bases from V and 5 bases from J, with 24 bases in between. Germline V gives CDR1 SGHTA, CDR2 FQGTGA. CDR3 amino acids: CASSLTSEGPRGGDTQYF. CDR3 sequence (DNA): TGTGCCAGCAGCTTGACGTCAGAGGGTCCCCGTGGAGGAGATACGCAGTATTTT.

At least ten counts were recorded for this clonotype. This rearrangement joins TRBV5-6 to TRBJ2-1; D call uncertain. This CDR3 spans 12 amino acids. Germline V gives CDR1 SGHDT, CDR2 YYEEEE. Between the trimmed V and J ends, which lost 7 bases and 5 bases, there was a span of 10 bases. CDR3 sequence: CASQPSNNEQFF. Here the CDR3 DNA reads TGTGCCAGCCAACCTTCCAACAATGAGCAGTTCTTC.

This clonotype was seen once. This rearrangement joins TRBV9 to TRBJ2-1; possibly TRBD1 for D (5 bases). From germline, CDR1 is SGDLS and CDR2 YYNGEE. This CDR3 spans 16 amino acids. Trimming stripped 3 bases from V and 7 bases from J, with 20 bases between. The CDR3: CASSALDNRPPNEQFF. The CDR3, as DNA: TGTGCCAGCAGCGCTTTGGACAACCGCCCCCCAAATGAGCAGTTCTTC.

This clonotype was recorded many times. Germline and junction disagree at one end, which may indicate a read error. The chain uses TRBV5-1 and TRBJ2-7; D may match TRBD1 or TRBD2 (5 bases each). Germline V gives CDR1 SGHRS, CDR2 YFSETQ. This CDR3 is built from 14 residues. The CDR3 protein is CASSPGDGSYEQYF. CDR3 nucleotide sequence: TGTGCCAGCAGTCCCGGGGACGGCTCCTACGAGCAGTACTTC.

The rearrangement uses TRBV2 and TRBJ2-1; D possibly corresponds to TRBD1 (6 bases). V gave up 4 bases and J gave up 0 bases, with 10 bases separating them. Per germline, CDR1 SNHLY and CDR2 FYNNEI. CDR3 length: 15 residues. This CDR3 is CASSGADSSYNEQFF. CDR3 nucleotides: TGTGCCAGCAGTGGGGCGGACAGCTCCTACAATGAGCAGTTCTTC.

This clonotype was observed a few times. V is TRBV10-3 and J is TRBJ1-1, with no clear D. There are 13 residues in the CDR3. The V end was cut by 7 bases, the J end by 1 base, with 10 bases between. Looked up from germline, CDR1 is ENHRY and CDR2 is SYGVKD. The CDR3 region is CAITQDRNTEAFF. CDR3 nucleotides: TGTGCCATCACCCAAGACCGGAACACTGAAGCTTTCTTT.

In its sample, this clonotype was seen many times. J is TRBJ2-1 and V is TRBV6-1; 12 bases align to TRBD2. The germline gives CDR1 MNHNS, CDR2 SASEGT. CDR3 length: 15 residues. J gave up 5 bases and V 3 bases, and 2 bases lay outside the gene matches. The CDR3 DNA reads TGTGCCAGCAGTGACCTAGCGGGAGGGAACAATGAGCAGTTCTTC. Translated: CASSDLAGGNNEQFF.

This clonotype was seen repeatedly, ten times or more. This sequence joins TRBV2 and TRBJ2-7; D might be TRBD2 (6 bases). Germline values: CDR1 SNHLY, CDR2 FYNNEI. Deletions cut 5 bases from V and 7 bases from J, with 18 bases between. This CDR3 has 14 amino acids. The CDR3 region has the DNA TGTGCCAGCAGTTCTCCGGGCGGGGCGAGGGAGCAGTACTTC. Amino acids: CASSSPGGAREQYF.

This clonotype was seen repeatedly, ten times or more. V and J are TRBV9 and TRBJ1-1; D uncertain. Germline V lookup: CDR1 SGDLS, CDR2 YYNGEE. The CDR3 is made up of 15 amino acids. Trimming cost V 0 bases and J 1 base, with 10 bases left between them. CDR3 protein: CASSVGPRGNTEAFF. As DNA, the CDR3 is TGTGCCAGCAGCGTAGGACCCCGAGGGAACACTGAAGCTTTCTTT.

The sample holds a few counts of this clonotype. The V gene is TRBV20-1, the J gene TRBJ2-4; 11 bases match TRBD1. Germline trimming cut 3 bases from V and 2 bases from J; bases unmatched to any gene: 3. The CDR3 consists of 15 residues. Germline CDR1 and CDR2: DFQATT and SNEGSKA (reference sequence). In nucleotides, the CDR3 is TGCAGTGCTAGGGGGACAGGGGGAACCAAAAACATTCAGTACTTC. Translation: CSARGTGGTKNIQYF.

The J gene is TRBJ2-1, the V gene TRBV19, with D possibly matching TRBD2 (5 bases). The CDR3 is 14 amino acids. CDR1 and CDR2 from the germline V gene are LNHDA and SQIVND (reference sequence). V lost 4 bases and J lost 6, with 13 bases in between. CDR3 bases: TGTGCCAGTAGTAAAGAAGAGGGTTTCAATGAGCAGTTCTTC. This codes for CASSKEEGFNEQFF.

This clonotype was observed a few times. The DNA for the CDR3 is TGCAGCGTGGAGCTCAGGGGGGTCTACGAGCAGTACTTC. Protein product: CSVELRGVYEQYF. The V call is TRBV29-1, the J call TRBJ2-7, with D possibly matching TRBD1 (7 bases). From germline, CDR1 is SQVTM and CDR2 ANQGSEA. The CDR3 spans 13 residues. Trimming took 6 bases from V and 3 from J, leaving 15 bases between them.

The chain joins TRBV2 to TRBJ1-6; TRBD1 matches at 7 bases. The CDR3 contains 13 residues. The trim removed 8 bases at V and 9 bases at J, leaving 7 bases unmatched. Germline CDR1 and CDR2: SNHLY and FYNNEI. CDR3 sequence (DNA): TGTGCCAGCTCCGCAGGGGGACGTTCACCCCTCCACTTT. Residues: CASSAGGRSPLHF. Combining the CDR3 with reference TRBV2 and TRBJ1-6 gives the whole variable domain EPEVTQTPSHQVTQMGQEVILRCVPISNHLYFYWYRQILGQKVEFLVSFYNNEISEKSEIFDDQFSVERPDGSNFTLKIRSTKLEDSAMYFCASSAGGRSPLHFGNGTRLTVT.